These 30 T cell receptor beta chains share one sample of origin, sequenced in a study of blood T cell repertoires in COVID-19. Libraries were prepared by immunoSEQ multiplex PCR; TCRdb keeps only in-frame clonotypes and omits some of them. The sample has about 200,000 clones, 86% seen once. The material sequenced was peripheral blood. The receptors were sampled from a man between 25 and 39 years old who had recovered from COVID-19.

This clone showed up just once. The chain combines TRBV4-3 with TRBJ2-7, with TRBD1 identical over 10 bases. Germline lookup yields CDR1 LGHNA and CDR2 YSLEER. V was pared by 1 base and J by 1 base, with 4 bases of the junction left unmatched. The CDR3 has 16 residues. This CDR3 is CASSQAGQGGSYEQYF. The CDR3 bases are TGCGCCAGCAGCCAAGCTGGACAGGGGGGGTCCTACGAGCAGTACTTC.

This clone was counted at least ten times. V gene TRBV5-8 combines with J gene TRBJ1-1; 7 bases are a match to TRBD1. Looked up from germline, CDR1 is SGHTS and CDR2 is YDEGEE. The CDR3 sequence is 16 residues long. V lost 0 bases to trimming and J lost 2 bases; unmatched junction nucleotides: 7. The chain's CDR3 is CASSLGFTGANTEAFF. CDR3 sequence (DNA): TGTGCCAGCAGCTTGGGATTTACAGGGGCTAACACTGAAGCTTTCTTT.

The gene calls are TRBV6-5 and TRBJ1-1; D not certain. Germline CDR1 and CDR2: MNHEY and SVGAGI. This CDR3 has 15 amino acids. With 0 bases removed from V and 4 bases from J, the gap between germline ends came to 12 bases. CDR3 sequence reads: CASSYSGYLGTEAFF. CDR3 DNA: TGTGCCAGCAGTTACTCCGGTTATCTAGGCACTGAAGCTTTCTTT.

This sequence joins TRBV11-2 and TRBJ1-4; no reliable D call. Trimming took 1 base from V and 7 from J, leaving 10 bases between them. Per the germline V gene, CDR1 is SGHAT and CDR2 is FQNNGV. This CDR3 has 14 amino acids. DNA of the CDR3: TGTGCCAGCAGCTTAGGACCGTCAGGTGAAAAACTGTTTTTT. Translation gives CASSLGPSGEKLFF.

This clone was seen just once. The chain combines TRBV5-1 with TRBJ2-5; a possible D gene is TRBD1 (6 bases). CDR3 length: 12 amino acids. Germline values: CDR1 SGHRS, CDR2 YFSETQ. The germline V and J ends were trimmed by 5 bases and 4 bases, with 9 bases remaining between them. This chain's CDR3 is CASSPRGETQYF. The CDR3 coding sequence is TGCGCCAGCAGTCCCAGGGGAGAGACCCAGTACTTC.

In DNA, the CDR3 is TGTGCCAGCAGCCAACCCAGGGGGCGCCAGCCCACTGAAGCTTTCTTT. Translating it yields CASSQPRGRQPTEAFF. This chain connects TRBV27 to TRBJ1-1, with 8 bases that match TRBD1. The germline V gene encodes CDR1 MNHEY and CDR2 SMNVEV (reference sequence). Trimming cost V 6 bases and J 4 bases; bases outside gene matches: 13. The CDR3 has 16 amino acids.

This sequence joins TRBV7-9 and TRBJ2-3; D unresolved. The germline gives CDR1 SEHNR, CDR2 FQNEAQ (reference sequence). V was clipped by 2 bases and J by 5 bases, with 8 bases between them. This CDR3 comprises 13 residues. The CDR3 nucleotides are TGTGCCAGCAGCTTATTGGAGATAGATACGCAGTATTTT. As protein: CASSLLEIDTQYF.

The rearrangement uses TRBV25-1 and TRBJ2-2; the D gene is possibly TRBD1 (6 bases). Germline CDR1 MGHDK, CDR2 SYGVNS. The CDR3 loop spans 13 amino acids. The ends were cut back, 5 bases at V and 7 bases at J, with 11 bases in the middle. The CDR3 DNA sequence: TGTGCCAGCAGTCACAGGGTATACGGGGAGCTGTTTTTT. Its protein product is CASSHRVYGELFF.

This rearrangement joins TRBV19 to TRBJ1-2; no firm D call. The germline V and J ends were trimmed by 3 bases and 2 bases, with 13 bases remaining between them. Germline V gives CDR1 LNHDA, CDR2 SQIVND (reference sequence). This CDR3 contains 15 residues. CDR3 coding DNA: TGTGCCAGTAGTATGTGGGAAGGCGGGAACTATGGCTACACCTTC. Protein: CASSMWEGGNYGYTF.

This clone was detected once. The V call is TRBV6-5, the J call TRBJ1-2, with 9 bases identical to TRBD1. Looked up from germline, CDR1 is MNHEY and CDR2 is SVGAGI. J was trimmed by 4 bases and V by 0 bases; bases with no gene match: 3. The CDR3 covers 15 residues. CDR3 nucleotides: TGTGCCAGCAGTTACTCGACAGGGGGGGGCTATGGCTACACCTTC. Translating gives CASSYSTGGGYGYTF.

This chain links TRBV7-8 with TRBJ1-2, with D unresolved. The V end lost 5 bases, the J end lost 3 bases, and 13 bases lay between the germline ends. Germline V gene data show CDR1 as SGHVS and CDR2 as FQNEAQ. The CDR3 is made up of 14 amino acids. DNA for the CDR3: TGTGCCAGCAGCCCAGCCTCTTTGTACTATGGCTACACCTTC. It is translated as CASSPASLYYGYTF.

The rearrangement uses TRBV11-3 and TRBJ2-2; 7 nucleotides match TRBD1. The CDR3 is made up of 14 amino acids. CDR1 is SGHNT and CDR2 is YENEEA in the germline V gene. J lost 3 bases, V lost 5 bases, and 3 bases had no gene match. The CDR3 DNA reads TGTGCCAGCAGCCGACAGGGCTACACCGGGGAGCTGTTTTTT. This codes for CASSRQGYTGELFF.

CDR3 in DNA: TGTGCCTGGAGTGTGGGGAGGTCTGGGGCCAACGTCCTGACTTTC. This encodes CAWSVGRSGANVLTF. This sequence joins TRBV30 and TRBJ2-6; perhaps TRBD2 as D (6 bases). V gave up 0 bases and J gave up 1 base, with 7 bases separating them. CDR1 GTSNPN and CDR2 SVGIG come from the germline V gene (reference sequence). The CDR3 is 15 residues long.

The chain uses TRBV12-3 or TRBV12-4 and TRBJ1-1; D call uncertain. The length of the CDR3 is 13 residues. The V and J ends lost 8 bases and 4 bases respectively, with 14 bases between them. CDR3 region: CASCRRVATEAFF. The CDR3 DNA is TGTGCCAGCTGCCGGAGAGTAGCCACTGAAGCTTTCTTT.

This clone was counted a single time. The V call is TRBV24-1, the J call TRBJ1-2; TRBD1 is a possible D gene (6 bases). Germline-derived CDR1 and CDR2 are KGHDR and SFDVKD. V was shortened by 3 bases and J by 8 bases, with 18 bases between the two germline ends. The CDR3 is 15 residues long. CDR3 residues: CATSDTTGKKGGYTF. The CDR3 DNA reads as TGTGCCACCAGTGATACAACAGGGAAGAAGGGCGGCTACACCTTC.

This rearrangement joins TRBV12-3 or TRBV12-4 to TRBJ2-1, with 7 bases that match TRBD2. V lost 4 bases, J lost 12 bases, and 6 bases stayed unmatched. The CDR3 is 12 residues long. The CDR3 DNA follows: TGTGCCAGCAGTTCTACTTGGGGGGGGCAGTTCTTC. Encoded protein: CASSSTWGGQFF.

The chain joins TRBV6-5 to TRBJ1-1; D is unclear. Germline CDR1 and CDR2: MNHEY and SVGAGI. This CDR3 spans 14 amino acids. V lost 3 bases and J 0 bases, leaving 8 bases between the germline ends. The CDR3 here is CASSYEVMNTEAFF. The CDR3 nucleotides read TGTGCCAGCAGTTATGAGGTCATGAACACTGAAGCTTTCTTT.

In this sample, this clone turned up once. The chain couples TRBV4-3 to TRBJ2-3; the D gene is possibly TRBD1 (5 bases). V was pared by 0 bases and J by 4 bases, with 8 bases between. CDR1 and CDR2 from the germline V gene are LGHNA and YSLEER. This CDR3 spans 14 amino acids. DNA of the CDR3: TGCGCCAGCAGCCAAGATATAGGGGCAGATACGCAGTATTTT. Protein product: CASSQDIGADTQYF.

The chain is built from TRBV10-2 and TRBJ2-6; unclear D gene. This CDR3 spans 16 amino acids. Trimming shortened V by 10 bases and J by 1 base, and 17 bases separated the two germline ends. Germline assignment: CDR1 WSHSY and CDR2 SAAADI. The CDR3 nucleotides are TGCGCCACCGGAAGAGGTCAGCAGTCTGGGGCCAACGTCCTGACTTTC. Translated, it gives CATGRGQQSGANVLTF.

V is TRBV5-1 and J is TRBJ2-3; TRBD2 agrees at 16 bases. V shed 0 bases and J 2 bases; nucleotides not matched to a gene: 3. This CDR3 comprises 18 residues. Per the germline V gene, CDR1 is SGHRS and CDR2 is YFSETQ. The CDR3 region has the DNA TGCGCCAGCAGCTTGGCGGGACTAGCGGGGGGGCCCACAGATACGCAGTATTTT. Translating gives CASSLAGLAGGPTDTQYF.

The genes are TRBV2 and TRBJ1-3; D is uncertain. The CDR3 contains 13 residues. With 8 bases removed from V and 0 bases from J, the gap between germline ends came to 8 bases. Germline CDR1 SNHLY, CDR2 FYNNEI. CDR3 in DNA: TGTGCCAGCCTTTTCAGCTCTGGAAACACCATATATTTT. Translating it yields CASLFSSGNTIYF.

DNA of the CDR3: TGTGCCAGCAGCTTGGCTTGGGGGCTACACACAGATACGCAGTATTTT. It translates to CASSLAWGLHTDTQYF. The chain couples TRBV5-6 to TRBJ2-3; D is possibly TRBD1 (6 bases). The CDR3 loop spans 16 amino acids. Germline CDR1 is SGHDT and CDR2 is YYEEEE. The germline V and J ends were trimmed by 0 bases and 2 bases, with 13 bases remaining between them.

The chain recombines TRBV3-1 (or the pseudogene TRBV3-2) with TRBJ2-7; 7 bases line up with TRBD1. This CDR3 is built from 17 residues. The germline CDR1 and CDR2 sequences are LGHDT and YNNKEL (reference sequence). After removal of 2 bases from V and 4 bases from J, the junction contained 14 bases not matched to a gene. The CDR3 coding sequence is TGTGCCAGCAGCCAATTTATCTTTGGGACAGAATCATACGAGCAGTACTTC. It encodes CASSQFIFGTESYEQYF.

The rearrangement uses TRBV18 and TRBJ2-2, with 11 bases identical to TRBD1. The V gene end was trimmed by 6 bases and the J gene end by 4 bases; junction bases not matched to a gene: 4. CDR1 is KGHSH, CDR2 LQKENI, per germline. The CDR3 runs to 15 residues. Here the CDR3 reads CASSPGTGGTGELFF. CDR3 in DNA: TGTGCCAGCTCCCCCGGGACAGGGGGCACCGGGGAGCTGTTTTTT.

This rearrangement joins TRBV5-1 to TRBJ2-3; weak D call: TRBD1 (5 bases). V lost 4 bases and J lost 4, with 13 bases in between. The CDR3 has 14 amino acids. Germline assignment: CDR1 SGHRS and CDR2 YFSETQ. CDR3 nucleotide sequence: TGCGCCAGCAGCAATTGGACAATTCCAGATACGCAGTATTTT. It translates to CASSNWTIPDTQYF.

Here the CDR3 DNA reads TGTGCCAGCGCCTGCGGAAACATTCAGTACTTC. It yields the protein CASACGNIQYF. The V call is TRBV21-1, the J call TRBJ2-4; the table gives TRBD2 as D, unverified against the DNA. TRBV21-1 corresponds to a pseudogene. This CDR3 region has 11 residues.

The V call is TRBV6-2 or TRBV6-3, the J call TRBJ2-4; a weak D match, TRBD2 (7 bases). CDR1 and CDR2 (germline): MNHEY, SVGEGT. V dropped 5 bases and J dropped 1 base, with 15 bases sitting between them. The CDR3 totals 16 residues. The CDR3 loop is CASSDRLGGAKNIQYF. CDR3 coding DNA: TGTGCCAGCAGTGACAGGTTGGGGGGGGCCAAAAACATTCAGTACTTC.

This clone was counted once. This chain uses TRBV18 with TRBJ2-7, with D maybe TRBD2 (5 bases). Trimming stripped 2 bases from V and 4 bases from J, with 18 bases between. Looked up from germline, CDR1 is KGHSH and CDR2 is LQKENI. The CDR3 is 16 residues long. The CDR3 region is CASSPGVIGGRYEQYF. DNA for the CDR3: TGTGCCAGCTCACCAGGGGTAATAGGAGGCAGATACGAGCAGTACTTC.

The genes are TRBV4-2 and TRBJ1-2; D gene uncertain. Looked up from germline, CDR1 is LGHNA and CDR2 is YNFKEQ. CDR3 length equals 14 residues. V was clipped by 1 base and J by 6 bases, with 12 bases between them. The CDR3 DNA follows: TGTGCCAGCAGCCAAGTGACCGGGATGGATGGCTACACCTTC. It specifies CASSQVTGMDGYTF.

The rearrangement joins TRBV30 to TRBJ2-7, with TRBD2 matching over 9 bases. The CDR3 is made up of 15 amino acids. V lost 3 bases to trimming and J lost 0 bases; unmatched junction nucleotides: 6. Germline loops: CDR1 GTSNPN, CDR2 SVGIG (reference sequence). CDR3 sequence reads: CAWRKGLAASYEQYF. As DNA, the CDR3 is TGTGCCTGGAGGAAGGGACTAGCAGCCTCCTACGAGCAGTACTTC.